Here is one T cell receptor (beta chain) with its context. The data belong to a study of PD-1 blockade in classical Hodgkin lymphoma. About the study: Nivolumab 3 mg/kg was given intravenously every 2 weeks.

The CDR3 covers 13 residues. Per germline, CDR1 KGHSH and CDR2 LQKENI. The ends lost 6 bases at V and 1 base at J; junction bases unmatched: 1. TCRdb's table, derived via immunoSEQ multiplex PCR, lists solely in-frame clones and lacks some. Of about 64,000 clones listed, around 90% are singletons. As for time point: cycle 4 day 1 (C4D1), after more than five weeks of nivolumab. Relapse was seen in all patients after autologous stem cell transplantation, and brentuximab vedotin exposure was variable. The sample in question was peripheral blood mononuclear cells (PBMCs), obtained before the fourth cycle of nivolumab. This clonotype was obtained from a human donor with classical Hodgkin lymphoma. The V call is TRBV18, the J call TRBJ1-1, with 8 positions matching TRBD1. The CDR3: CASSGQANTEAFF. The DNA of the CDR3 is TGTGCCAGCTCGGGACAGGCGAACACTGAAGCTTTCTTT.